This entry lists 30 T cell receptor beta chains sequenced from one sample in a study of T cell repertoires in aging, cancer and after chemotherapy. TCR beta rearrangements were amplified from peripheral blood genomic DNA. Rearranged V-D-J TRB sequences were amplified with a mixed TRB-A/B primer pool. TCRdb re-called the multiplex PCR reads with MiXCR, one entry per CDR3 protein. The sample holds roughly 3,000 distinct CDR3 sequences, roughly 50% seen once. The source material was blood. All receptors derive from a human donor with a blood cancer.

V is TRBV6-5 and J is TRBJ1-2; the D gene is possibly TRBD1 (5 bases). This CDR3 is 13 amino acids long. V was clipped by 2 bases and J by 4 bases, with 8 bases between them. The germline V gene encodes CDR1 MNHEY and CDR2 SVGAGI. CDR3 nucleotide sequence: TGTGCCAGCAGTTACATGGGGGGCTATGGCTACACCTTC. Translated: CASSYMGGYGYTF.

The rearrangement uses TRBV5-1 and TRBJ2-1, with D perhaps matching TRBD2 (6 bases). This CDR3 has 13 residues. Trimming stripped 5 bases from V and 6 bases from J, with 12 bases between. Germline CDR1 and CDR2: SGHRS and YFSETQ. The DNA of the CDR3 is TGCGCCAGCAGGACGGGACTTAGCAATGAGCAGTTCTTC. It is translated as CASRTGLSNEQFF.

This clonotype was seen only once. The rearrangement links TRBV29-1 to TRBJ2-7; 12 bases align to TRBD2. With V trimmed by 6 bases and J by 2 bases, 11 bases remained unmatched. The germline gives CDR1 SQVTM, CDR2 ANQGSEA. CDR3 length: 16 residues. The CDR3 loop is CSVPGRLAGATYEQYF. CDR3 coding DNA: TGCAGCGTCCCAGGCAGACTAGCGGGGGCGACCTACGAGCAGTACTTC.

The CDR3 reads CASSLTAPSYNEQFF. CDR3 nucleotide sequence: TGTGCCAGCAGCTTGACAGCCCCATCCTACAATGAGCAGTTCTTC. The chain has TRBV7-2 and TRBJ2-1; tentative D call: TRBD1 (5 bases). The V gene lost 3 bases and the J gene lost 1 base, with 10 bases spanning the gap. Germline lookup yields CDR1 SGHTA and CDR2 FQGNSA. The CDR3 is 15 residues long.

As DNA, the CDR3 is TGTGCCAGTAGTATGAGCGGGCTTGGCTACACCTTC. The encoded protein is CASSMSGLGYTF. V usage is TRBV19 and J usage is TRBJ1-2; D is ambiguous. Germline-derived CDR1 and CDR2 are LNHDA and SQIVND (reference sequence). With 3 bases removed from V and 7 bases from J, the gap between germline ends came to 9 bases. CDR3 length: 12 amino acids.

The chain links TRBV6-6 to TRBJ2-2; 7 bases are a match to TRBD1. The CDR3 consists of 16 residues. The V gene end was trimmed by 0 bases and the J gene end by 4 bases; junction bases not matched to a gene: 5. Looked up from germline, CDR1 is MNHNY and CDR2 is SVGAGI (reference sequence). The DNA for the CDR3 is TGTGCCAGCAGTTACTCCGGGACAGCTATCACCGGGGAGCTGTTTTTT. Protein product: CASSYSGTAITGELFF.

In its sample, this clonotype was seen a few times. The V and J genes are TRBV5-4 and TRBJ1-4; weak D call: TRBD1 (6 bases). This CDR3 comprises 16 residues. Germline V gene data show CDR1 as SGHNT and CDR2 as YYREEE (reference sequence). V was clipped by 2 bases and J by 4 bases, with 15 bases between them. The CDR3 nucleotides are TGTGCCAGCAGCTTTGGATTACAGGGCGGTAATGAAAAACTGTTTTTT. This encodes CASSFGLQGGNEKLFF.

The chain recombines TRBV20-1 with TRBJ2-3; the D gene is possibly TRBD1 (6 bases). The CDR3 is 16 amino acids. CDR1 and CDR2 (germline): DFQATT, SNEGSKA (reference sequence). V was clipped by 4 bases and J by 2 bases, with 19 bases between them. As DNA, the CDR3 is TGCAGTGCTAAGTGGGCAGGGGCTGCTTTCACAGATACGCAGTATTTT. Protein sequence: CSAKWAGAAFTDTQYF.

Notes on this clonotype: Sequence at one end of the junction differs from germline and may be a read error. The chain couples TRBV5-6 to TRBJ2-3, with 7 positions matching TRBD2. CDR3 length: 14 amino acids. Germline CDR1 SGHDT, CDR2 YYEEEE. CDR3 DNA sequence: TGCGCCAGCAGCTTGGGGGGGACCGCAGATACGCAGTATTTT. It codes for CASSLGGTADTQYF.

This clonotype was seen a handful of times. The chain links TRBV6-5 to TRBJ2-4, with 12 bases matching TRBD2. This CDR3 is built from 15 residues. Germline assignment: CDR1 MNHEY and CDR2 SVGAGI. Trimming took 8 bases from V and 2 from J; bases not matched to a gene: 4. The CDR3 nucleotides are TGTGCCAGCCGACTAGCGGGAGCGACCAAAAACATTCAGTACTTC. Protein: CASRLAGATKNIQYF.

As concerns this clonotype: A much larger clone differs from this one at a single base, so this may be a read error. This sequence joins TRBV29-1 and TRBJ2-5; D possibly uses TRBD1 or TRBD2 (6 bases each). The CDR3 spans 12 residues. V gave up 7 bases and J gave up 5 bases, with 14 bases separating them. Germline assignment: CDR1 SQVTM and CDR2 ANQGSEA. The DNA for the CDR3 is TGCAGCGGGAGGGGGGACCCGGAGACCCAGTACTTC. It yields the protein CSGRGDPETQYF.

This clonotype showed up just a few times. CDR3 amino acids: CATSRDVGGREQFF. CDR3 nucleotides: TGTGCCACCAGCAGAGATGTAGGGGGGAGGGAGCAGTTCTTC. The chain is built from TRBV15 and TRBJ2-1; TRBD1 or TRBD2 may be the D gene (6 bases each). Between the trimmed V and J ends, which lost 0 bases and 10 bases, there was a span of 13 bases. The germline CDR1 and CDR2 sequences are LNHNV and YYDKDF (reference sequence). The CDR3 runs 14 residues.

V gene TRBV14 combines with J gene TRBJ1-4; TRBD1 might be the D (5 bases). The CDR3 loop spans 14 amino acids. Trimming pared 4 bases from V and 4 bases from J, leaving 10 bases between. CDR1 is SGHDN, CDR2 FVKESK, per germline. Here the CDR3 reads CASSRQDINEKLFF. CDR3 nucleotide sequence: TGTGCCAGCAGCCGCCAGGACATTAATGAAAAACTGTTTTTT.

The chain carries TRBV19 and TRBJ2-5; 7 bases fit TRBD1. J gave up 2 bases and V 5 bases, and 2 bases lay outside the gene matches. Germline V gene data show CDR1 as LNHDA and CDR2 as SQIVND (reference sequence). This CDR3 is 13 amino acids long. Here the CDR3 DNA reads TGTGCCAGTAGTGGGGACAGACAAGAGACCCAGTACTTC. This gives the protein CASSGDRQETQYF.

The CDR3: CAWSPDGNQPQHF. CDR3 coding DNA: TGTGCCTGGAGTCCGGACGGGAATCAGCCCCAGCATTTT. The rearrangement links TRBV30 to TRBJ1-5; D ambiguous. This CDR3 has 13 amino acids. Germline CDR1 GTSNPN, CDR2 SVGIG (reference sequence). With 2 bases removed from V and 4 bases from J, the gap between germline ends came to 9 bases.

CDR3 loop: CASSFDGTYEQYF. The CDR3 DNA reads as TGTGCCAGCAGCTTCGACGGAACCTACGAGCAGTACTTC. This chain links TRBV11-2 with TRBJ2-7; D call uncertain. This CDR3 comprises 13 residues. The germline V gene encodes CDR1 SGHAT and CDR2 FQNNGV. Trimming left V 3 bases short and J 2 bases short, with 8 bases between.

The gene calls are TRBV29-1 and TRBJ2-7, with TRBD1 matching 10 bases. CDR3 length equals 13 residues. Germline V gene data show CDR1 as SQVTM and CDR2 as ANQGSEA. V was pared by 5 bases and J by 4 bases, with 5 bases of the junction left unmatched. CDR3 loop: CSVLPGQGYEQYF. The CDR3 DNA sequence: TGCAGCGTTTTACCGGGACAGGGGTACGAGCAGTACTTC.

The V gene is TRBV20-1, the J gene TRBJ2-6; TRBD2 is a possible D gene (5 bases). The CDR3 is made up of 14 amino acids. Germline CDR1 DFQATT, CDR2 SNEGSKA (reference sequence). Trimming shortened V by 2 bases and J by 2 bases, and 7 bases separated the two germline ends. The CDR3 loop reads CSARSGTGANVLTF. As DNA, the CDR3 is TGCAGTGCTAGATCGGGGACTGGGGCCAACGTCCTGACTTTC.

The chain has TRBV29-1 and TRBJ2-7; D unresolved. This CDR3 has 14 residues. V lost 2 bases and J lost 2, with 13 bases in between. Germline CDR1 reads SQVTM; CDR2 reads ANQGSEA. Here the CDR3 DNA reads TGCAGCGTTGAATACGCTGGCAGGACCTACGAGCAGTACTTC. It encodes CSVEYAGRTYEQYF.

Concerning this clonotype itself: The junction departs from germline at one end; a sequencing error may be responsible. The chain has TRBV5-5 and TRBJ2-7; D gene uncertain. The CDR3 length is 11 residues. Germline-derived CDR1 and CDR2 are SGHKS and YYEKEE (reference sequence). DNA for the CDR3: TGCGCCAGCAGCTTGTCCCACGAGCAGTACTTC. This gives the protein CASSLSHEQYF.

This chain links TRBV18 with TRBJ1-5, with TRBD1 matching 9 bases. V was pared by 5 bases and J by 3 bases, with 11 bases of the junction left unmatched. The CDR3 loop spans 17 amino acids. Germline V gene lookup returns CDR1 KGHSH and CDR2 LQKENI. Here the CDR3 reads CASSTTQGAGDNQPQHF. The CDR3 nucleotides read TGTGCCAGCTCAACCACACAGGGGGCAGGGGACAATCAGCCCCAGCATTTT.

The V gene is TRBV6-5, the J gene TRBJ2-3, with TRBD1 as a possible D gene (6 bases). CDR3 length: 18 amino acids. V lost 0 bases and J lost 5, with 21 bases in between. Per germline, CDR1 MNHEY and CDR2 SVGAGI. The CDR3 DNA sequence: TGTGCCAGCAGTTACTCCTTCAATCCCGGGAAGGGGGTAGATACGCAGTATTTT. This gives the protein CASSYSFNPGKGVDTQYF.

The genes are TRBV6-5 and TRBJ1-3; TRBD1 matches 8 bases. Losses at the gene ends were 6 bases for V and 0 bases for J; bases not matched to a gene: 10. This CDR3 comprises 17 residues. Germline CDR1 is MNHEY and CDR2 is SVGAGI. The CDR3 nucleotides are TGTGCCAGCAGCAAATTTCGAACAGGGGGCTCTGGAAACACCATATATTTT. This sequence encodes CASSKFRTGGSGNTIYF.

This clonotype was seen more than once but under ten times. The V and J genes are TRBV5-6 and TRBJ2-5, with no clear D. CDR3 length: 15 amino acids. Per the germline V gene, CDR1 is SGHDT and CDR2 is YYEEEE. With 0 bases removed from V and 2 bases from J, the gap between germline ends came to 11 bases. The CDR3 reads CASSLGRAVQETQYF. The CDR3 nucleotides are TGTGCCAGCAGCTTGGGACGGGCAGTTCAAGAGACCCAGTACTTC.

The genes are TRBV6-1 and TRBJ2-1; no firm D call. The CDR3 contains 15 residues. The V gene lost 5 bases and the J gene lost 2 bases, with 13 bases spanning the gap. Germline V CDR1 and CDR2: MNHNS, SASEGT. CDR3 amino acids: CASSPAIPAYNEQFF. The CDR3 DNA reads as TGTGCCAGCAGTCCCGCGATTCCAGCCTACAATGAGCAGTTCTTC.

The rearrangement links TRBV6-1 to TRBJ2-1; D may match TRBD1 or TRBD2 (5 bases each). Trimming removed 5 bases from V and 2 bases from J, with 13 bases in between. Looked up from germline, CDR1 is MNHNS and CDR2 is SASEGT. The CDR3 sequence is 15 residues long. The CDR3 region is CASSTGRGPYNEQFF. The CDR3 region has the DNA TGTGCCAGCAGTACAGGCCGGGGCCCCTACAATGAGCAGTTCTTC.

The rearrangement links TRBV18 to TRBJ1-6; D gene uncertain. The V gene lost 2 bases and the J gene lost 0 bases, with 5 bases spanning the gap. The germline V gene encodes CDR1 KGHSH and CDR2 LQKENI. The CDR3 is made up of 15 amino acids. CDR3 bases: TGTGCCAGCTCACCAGGAAGCTCCTATAATTCACCCCTCCACTTT. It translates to CASSPGSSYNSPLHF.

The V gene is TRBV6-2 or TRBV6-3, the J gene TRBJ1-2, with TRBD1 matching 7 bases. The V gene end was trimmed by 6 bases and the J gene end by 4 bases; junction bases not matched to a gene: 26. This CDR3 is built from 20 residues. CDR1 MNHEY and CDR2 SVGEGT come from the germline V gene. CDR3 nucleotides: TGTGCCAGCAGGGCCGACGAGGGCAGGGGGGGCTCCTATTTTTTCTATGGCTACACCTTC. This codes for CASRADEGRGGSYFFYGYTF.

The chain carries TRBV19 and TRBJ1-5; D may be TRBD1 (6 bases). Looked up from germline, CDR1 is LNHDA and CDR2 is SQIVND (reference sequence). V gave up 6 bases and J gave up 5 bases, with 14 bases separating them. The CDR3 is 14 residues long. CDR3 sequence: CASSRHREDQPQHF. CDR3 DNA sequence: TGTGCCAGTAGCCGTCACAGGGAGGATCAGCCCCAGCATTTT.

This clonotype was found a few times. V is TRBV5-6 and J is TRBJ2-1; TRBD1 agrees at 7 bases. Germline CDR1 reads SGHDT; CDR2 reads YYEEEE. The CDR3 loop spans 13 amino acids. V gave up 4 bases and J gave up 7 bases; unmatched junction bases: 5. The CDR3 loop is CASSGYRGNEQFF. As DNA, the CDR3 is TGTGCCAGCAGCGGGTACAGGGGTAATGAGCAGTTCTTC.